This T cell receptor beta chain was obtained from a study of shared clonotypes between healthy human individuals. V shed 7 bases and J 6 bases; nucleotides not matched to a gene: 6. The CDR3 is 13 amino acids. Germline CDR1 reads LNHDA; CDR2 reads SQIVND (reference sequence). Terminally differentiated effector memory CD45RA+ cells were left out of the naive CD8 fraction, which was CD45RO-negative and positively selected for CCR7. The assay was immunoSEQ multiplex PCR, and TCRdb's table has in-frame clones only and misses some. The repertoire holds around 2,000,000 clones, with approximately 95% as singletons.

The sequence came from a man aged 18 to 30 in good health. The V call is TRBV19, the J call TRBJ1-5; 7 bases line up with TRBD1. Sequencing was carried out using naive CD8+ T cells sorted from blood. The CDR3 here is CASTEGQRQPQHF. The CDR3 DNA reads as TGTGCCAGTACTGAGGGACAGCGTCAGCCCCAGCATTTT.